The sequence of this TCR beta chain was determined in a study of Ad26.COV2.S vaccination and SARS-CoV-2 variants. Treatment noted: roughly 19 received Ad26.COV2.S at low or high dose, single or two shots; 5 received placebo; per-sample allocation not given. Following the first vaccine or placebo injection, samples were taken on day 63. An Ad26 vector was used to express Wuhan-strain SARS-CoV-2 spike as the vaccine. Germline CDR1 reads PRHDT; CDR2 reads FYEKMQ (reference sequence). The CDR3 has 15 residues. Trimming cost V 0 bases and J 5 bases, with 13 bases left between them. Repertoires were generated with immunoSEQ multiplex PCR, while TCRdb's copy carries only in-frame clones and drops some. The sample lists more than 250,000 clones, approximately 89% occurring once.

This chain connects TRBV13 to TRBJ1-1; perhaps TRBD1 as D (5 bases). This receptor was obtained from a person aged 18-65 years who received the Ad26.COV2.S COVID-19 vaccine or a placebo. The material was peripheral blood, obtained in a trial of Ad26.COV2.S vaccine versus placebo. CDR3 protein: CASSLGQDDGTEAFF. The CDR3 region has the DNA TGTGCCAGCAGCTTAGGACAGGATGATGGAACTGAAGCTTTCTTT.